These 15 T cell receptor beta chains were sequenced from one sample in a study of blood T cells in healthy people across ages. For the second PCR, which ran for about 7 to 11 cycles, a sample-barcoded 5' primer and a J-beta primer mix were used. Using its own MiXCR run on the 5' RACE reads, TCRdb lists one record per CDR3 protein. The sample has over 1,300,000 distinct CDR3 sequences, around 59% seen once. Sample: blood. The receptors were sampled from a man younger than 35 in good health.

The chain is built from TRBV11-2 and TRBJ2-7, with a weak D call TRBD2 (6 bases). V dropped 5 bases and J dropped 12 bases, with 14 bases sitting between them. This CDR3 has 11 amino acids. Germline assignment: CDR1 SGHAT and CDR2 FQNNGV. CDR3 sequence: CASSASGLPYF. The CDR3 DNA is TGTGCCAGCAGCGCATCGGGACTGCCGTACTTC.

Notes on this clonotype: At one end the junction does not follow the germline gene, possibly because of a read error. The rearrangement uses TRBV27 and TRBJ2-7; D remains ambiguous. In germline, CDR1 is MNHEY, CDR2 SMNVEV (reference sequence). The CDR3 runs 13 residues. The CDR3 here is CASRLSEANEQYF. The CDR3 DNA follows: TGTGCCAGCAGGTTATCTGAGGCCAACGAGCAGTACTTC.

This clonotype was counted between two and nine times. CDR3 residues: CASGGTSFWETQYF. CDR3 bases: TGTGCCAGCGGTGGGACTAGCTTTTGGGAGACCCAGTACTTC. This chain connects TRBV27 to TRBJ2-5, with 9 bases lining up with TRBD2. The V segment lost 8 bases and the J segment 5 bases; nucleotides outside the gene matches: 9. In germline, CDR1 is MNHEY, CDR2 SMNVEV (reference sequence). This CDR3 spans 14 amino acids.

This chain joins TRBV4-2 and TRBJ1-5; TRBD1 matches at 8 bases. The CDR3 contains 15 residues. Trimming took 4 bases from V and 1 from J; bases not matched to a gene: 3. The germline gives CDR1 LGHNA, CDR2 YNFKEQ. The DNA for the CDR3 is TGTGCCAGCAGCCGGTACAGGGGGAGCAATCAGCCCCAGCATTTT. Translated: CASSRYRGSNQPQHF.

The genes are TRBV7-9 and TRBJ2-7; the D gene is possibly TRBD2 (5 bases). In germline, CDR1 is SEHNR, CDR2 FQNEAQ (reference sequence). Trimming took off 8 bases at V and 6 bases at J, with 17 bases between the two ends. The CDR3 length is 13 residues. The CDR3 coding sequence is TGTGCCAGCTCCGAGGTGAGGGTGGGCGAGCAGTACTTC. Translated, it gives CASSEVRVGEQYF. Full variable domain (outside the CDR3, taken from reference TRBV7-9 and TRBJ2-7): DTGVSQNPRHKITKRGQNVTFRCDPISEHNRLYWYRQTLGQGPEFLTYFQNEAQLEKSRLLSDRFSAERPKGSFSTLEIQRTEQGDSAMYLCASSEVRVGEQYFGPGTRLTVT.

The chain has TRBV10-3 and TRBJ1-4; 10 nucleotides line up with TRBD1. V lost 7 bases to trimming and J lost 7 bases; unmatched junction nucleotides: 12. CDR1 is ENHRY, CDR2 SYGVKD, per germline. This CDR3 contains 16 residues. The CDR3 here is CAITRTGTGDTEKLFF. DNA of the CDR3: TGTGCCATCACCAGAACCGGGACAGGGGATACTGAAAAACTGTTTTTT.

This clonotype turned up a few times. The chain employs TRBV5-6 and TRBJ2-5; D might be TRBD2 (6 bases). Germline-derived CDR1 and CDR2 are SGHDT and YYEEEE. This CDR3 region has 13 residues. V lost 4 bases to trimming and J lost 9 bases, with 16 bases between them. Written as DNA, the CDR3 is TGTGCCAGCAGCACCGGGCGGCGGGATCCCCAGTACTTC. Its translation is CASSTGRRDPQYF.

The V and J genes are TRBV3-1 and TRBJ1-5; 8 positions agree with TRBD1. The length of the CDR3 is 14 residues. V trimming: 9 bases; J trimming: 2 bases; junction bases outside the gene matches: 6. The V gene's germline CDR1 is LGHDT and CDR2 YNNKEL (reference sequence). The CDR3 nucleotides read TGTGCCAGTCAGGGGGCAGGAGGCAATCAGCCCCAGCATTTT. It codes for CASQGAGGNQPQHF. Full variable domain (rest looked up from reference TRBV3-1 and TRBJ1-5): DTAVSQTPKYLVTQMGNDKSIKCEQNLGHDTMYWYKQDSKKFLKIMFSYNNKELIINETVPNRFSPKSPDKAHLNLHINSLELGDSAVYFCASQGAGGNQPQHFGDGTRLSIL.

This rearrangement joins TRBV20-1 to TRBJ2-5; tentatively, D is TRBD1 (6 bases). From germline, CDR1 is DFQATT and CDR2 SNEGSKA (reference sequence). This CDR3 contains 14 residues. Trimming took off 3 bases at V and 13 bases at J, with 24 bases between the two ends. The CDR3 nucleotides read TGCAGTGCTAGTCCCCGTGCCAGGGGCCACGAGCGGTACTTC. Translation gives CSASPRARGHERYF.

This clonotype was observed once. The chain carries TRBV7-2 and TRBJ2-1; tentative D call: TRBD1 (5 bases). In germline, CDR1 is SGHTA, CDR2 FQGNSA. The V and J ends lost 5 bases and 0 bases respectively, with 20 bases between them. This CDR3 is 18 amino acids long. CDR3 nucleotides: TGTGCCAGCAGCCGAAGTGGGGCTCTTAAGAGCTCCTACAATGAGCAGTTCTTC. This translates into CASSRSGALKSSYNEQFF.

The chain employs TRBV12-3 or TRBV12-4 and TRBJ2-5, with a tentative D call TRBD2 (5 bases). V was trimmed by 3 bases and J by 1 base, leaving 12 bases between them. The CDR3 loop spans 15 amino acids. The CDR3 loop is CASSFKRGPQETQYF. In DNA form, the CDR3 reads TGTGCCAGCAGTTTTAAACGAGGGCCCCAAGAGACCCAGTACTTC.

The genes are TRBV11-2 and TRBJ1-6; D may be TRBD1 (6 bases). The germline V gene encodes CDR1 SGHAT and CDR2 FQNNGV. The CDR3 is 17 residues long. V was cut by 5 bases and J by 4 bases, with 18 bases left in between. CDR3 DNA: TGTGCCAGCAGCCCACGGGGGGCTGTGGGTTATAATTCACCCCTCCACTTT. As protein: CASSPRGAVGYNSPLHF.

The chain uses TRBV12-3 or TRBV12-4 and TRBJ2-7; 11 positions match TRBD2. Unmatched junction bases numbered 23, after V lost 6 bases and J lost 7 bases. This CDR3 contains 19 residues. The CDR3 DNA is TGTGCCAGCAGCCCGAACTCTTCTAGCGGGAGGTATTCATACAATGAGCAGTACTTC. Its translation: CASSPNSSSGRYSYNEQYF.

The chain links TRBV4-1 to TRBJ1-1; possible D gene TRBD1, 5 bases. CDR3 length: 14 residues. The germline gives CDR1 MGHRA, CDR2 YSYEKL. Trimming stripped 3 bases from V and 4 bases from J, with 12 bases between. The CDR3, as DNA: TGCGCCAGCAGCCAGACTAGGGGCCGCACTGAAGCTTTCTTT. Translated, it gives CASSQTRGRTEAFF.

The gene calls are TRBV6-2 or TRBV6-3 and TRBJ1-5; D gene uncertain. CDR3 size: 17 residues. Germline V CDR1 and CDR2: MNHEY, SVGEGT. The V end lost 2 bases, the J end lost 0 bases, and 14 bases lay between the germline ends. The CDR3 DNA reads as TGTGCCAGCAGTTACCTGAATCCTACCCATAGCAATCAGCCCCAGCATTTT. This codes for CASSYLNPTHSNQPQHF.